What follows are 22 T cell receptor beta chains derived from one specimen sequenced in a study of shared clonotypes between healthy human individuals (TCRdb year 2020). Receptors were amplified or captured by the immunoSEQ multiplex PCR assay. The immuneACCESS repertoire file appears here via TCRdb, limited to in-frame rearrangements. These files lack a portion of the clones; in checked studies, under half of the deficit traces to unresolved V genes, and the cause of the others is not known. The sample table records roughly 480,000 clones; about 80% of these occur just once. Jointly, the top ten make up 12% of the sample. Material for sequencing was PBMCs. These receptors came from a woman between 35 and 50 years old in good health. Some clones in this sample may be carry-over from other donors' samples.

In the case of this clone: A far larger clone lies a single base away; this is likely a read error. The gene calls are TRBV4-3 and TRBJ2-3, with 9 nucleotides matching TRBD1. Germline assignment: CDR1 LGHNA and CDR2 YSLEER. Germline trimming cut 8 bases from V and 4 bases from J; bases unmatched to any gene: 13. The CDR3 has 16 amino acids. The CDR3 region has the DNA TGCGCCAGCGGCCCGAACCCCGGGACAGGGTCAGATACGCAGTATTTT. Residues: CASGPNPGTGSDTQYF.

V usage is TRBV7-8 and J usage is TRBJ2-7; D possibly corresponds to TRBD2 (5 bases). Trimming took off 4 bases at V and 6 bases at J, with 10 bases between the two ends. This CDR3 contains 12 residues. The germline V gene encodes CDR1 SGHVS and CDR2 FQNEAQ. The CDR3 nucleotides read TGTGCCAGCAGCTACCGGGATCTCGAGCAGTACTTC. It codes for CASSYRDLEQYF.

This sequence joins TRBV18 and TRBJ2-2; D unresolved. This CDR3 has 14 residues. V was clipped by 3 bases and J by 7 bases, with 12 bases between them. CDR1 and CDR2 (germline): KGHSH, LQKENI. In nucleotides, the CDR3 is TGTGCCAGCTCACCGTCGGTCGGTGGCGGGGAGCTGTTTTTT. This encodes CASSPSVGGGELFF.

V gene TRBV7-2 combines with J gene TRBJ2-7, with a weak D call TRBD2 (5 bases). V was shortened by 6 bases and J by 6 bases, with 18 bases between the two germline ends. Germline CDR1 and CDR2: SGHTA and FQGNSA. The CDR3 contains 14 residues. DNA for the CDR3: TGTGCCAGCAGAAGTAGCGTGGGTGGAATCGAGCAGTACTTC. Translating it yields CASRSSVGGIEQYF.

To note about this clone: One end of the junction is discordant with germline, which a read error may explain. CDR3: CACSALNSGGGGAEAFF. The CDR3 DNA follows: TGTGCCTGCAGTGCCCTCAATTCCGGGGGAGGAGGCGCCGAAGCTTTCTTT. The V and J genes are TRBV30 and TRBJ1-1; TRBD1 might be the D (5 bases). Per germline, CDR1 GTSNPN and CDR2 SVGIG (reference sequence). The CDR3 runs to 17 residues.

The sample holds a few counts of this clone. The chain joins TRBV18 to TRBJ1-1; TRBD1 might be the D (5 bases). The CDR3 has 13 amino acids. From germline, CDR1 is KGHSH and CDR2 LQKENI. The V and J ends lost 5 bases and 4 bases respectively, with 11 bases between them. The CDR3 is CASSYGQGTEAFF. For the CDR3, the DNA is TGTGCCAGCTCATACGGACAAGGCACTGAAGCTTTCTTT.

Only one count was recorded for this clone. The chain has TRBV11-2 and TRBJ2-7; D tentatively reads TRBD1 or TRBD2 (5 bases each). V gave up 5 bases and J gave up 5 bases, with 16 bases separating them. The CDR3 consists of 14 residues. Germline lookup yields CDR1 SGHAT and CDR2 FQNNGV. In DNA form, the CDR3 reads TGTGCCAGCAGCCCACTGACCGGGACCCACGAGCAGTACTTC. Translated, it gives CASSPLTGTHEQYF.

The J gene is TRBJ2-1, the V gene TRBV6-1; TRBD2 matches 13 bases. CDR3 length: 15 residues. Germline V gives CDR1 MNHNS, CDR2 SASEGT. V dropped 4 bases and J dropped 6; count of bases not matched to a gene: 3. CDR3 amino acids: CASSVGLAGLNEQFF. The CDR3 region has the DNA TGTGCCAGCAGTGTGGGACTAGCGGGACTCAATGAGCAGTTCTTC.

The chain combines TRBV9 with TRBJ2-3; a weak D match, TRBD2 (6 bases). CDR3 length: 16 residues. From germline, CDR1 is SGDLS and CDR2 YYNGEE. V was trimmed by 9 bases and J by 2 bases, leaving 22 bases between them. CDR3 amino acids: CAKSVGKRANTDTQYF. The CDR3 DNA is TGTGCCAAATCAGTGGGGAAGCGGGCAAACACAGATACGCAGTATTTT.

The chain combines TRBV7-2 with TRBJ2-5, with a possible D match to TRBD1 (5 bases). This CDR3 region has 13 residues. CDR1 SGHTA and CDR2 FQGNSA come from the germline V gene. Trimming removed 5 bases from V and 4 bases from J, with 11 bases in between. The CDR3 region has the DNA TGTGCCAGCAGCCCCGACAGACGAGAGACCCAGTACTTC. It encodes CASSPDRRETQYF.

The V call is TRBV10-1, the J call TRBJ1-2, with D unresolved. The V and J ends lost 11 bases and 0 bases respectively, with 16 bases between them. Germline values: CDR1 WNHNN, CDR2 SYGVQD (reference sequence). The CDR3 length is 14 residues. The CDR3 loop reads CARPATVSNYGYTF. The CDR3 DNA reads as TGCGCCCGCCCCGCAACGGTATCTAACTATGGCTACACCTTC.

This chain's CDR3 is CASSPALGGNEKLFF. In nucleotides, the CDR3 is TGTGCCAGCTCACCGGCCCTAGGCGGTAATGAAAAACTGTTTTTT. This sequence joins TRBV18 and TRBJ1-4; D is unresolved. The V end lost 3 bases, the J end lost 4 bases, and 12 bases lay between the germline ends. This CDR3 region has 15 residues. CDR1 is KGHSH, CDR2 LQKENI, per germline.

The chain recombines TRBV18 with TRBJ2-1, with D maybe TRBD2 (5 bases). The CDR3 contains 14 residues. Trimming cost V 3 bases and J 6 bases, with 12 bases left between them. CDR1 is KGHSH, CDR2 LQKENI, per germline. CDR3 DNA: TGTGCCAGCTCACCCGCTAGCCCCGGCAATGAGCAGTTCTTC. Its protein is CASSPASPGNEQFF.

The gene calls are TRBV4-2 and TRBJ2-4; possibly TRBD1 for D (5 bases). CDR1 LGHNA and CDR2 YNFKEQ come from the germline V gene. V gave up 0 bases and J gave up 3 bases, with 15 bases separating them. The CDR3 has 17 amino acids. The CDR3 DNA sequence: TGTGCCAGCAGCCAAGATCGAGGCAGGGATGTCAAAAACATTCAGTACTTC. Translated, it gives CASSQDRGRDVKNIQYF.

V is TRBV10-2 and J is TRBJ2-1, with D hard to call. Per the germline V gene, CDR1 is WSHSY and CDR2 is SAAADI. The CDR3 has 14 amino acids. V was pared by 6 bases and J by 0 bases, with 9 bases between. CDR3 sequence reads: CASRNGSSYNEQFF. The CDR3 coding sequence is TGCGCCAGCAGAAACGGTAGCTCCTACAATGAGCAGTTCTTC.

The chain links TRBV28 to TRBJ2-7; either TRBD1 or TRBD2 may fit D (5 bases each). The V and J ends lost 3 bases and 2 bases respectively, with 11 bases between them. The CDR3 length is 14 residues. CDR1 MDHEN and CDR2 SYDVKM come from the germline V gene. This CDR3 is CASSFLRGPYEQYF. The CDR3 nucleotides read TGTGCCAGCAGTTTCCTCCGGGGACCCTACGAGCAGTACTTC. Filled out from reference TRBV28 and TRBJ2-7, the complete variable domain reads DVKVTQSSRYLVKRTGEKVFLECVQDMDHENMFWYRQDPGLGLRLIYFSYDVKMKEKGDIPEGYSVSREKKERFSLILESASTNQTSMYLCASSFLRGPYEQYFGPGTRLTVT.

The rearrangement joins TRBV28 to TRBJ1-4, with D perhaps matching TRBD1 (5 bases). The V end lost 4 bases, the J end lost 4 bases, and 10 bases lay between the germline ends. Germline lookup yields CDR1 MDHEN and CDR2 SYDVKM. The CDR3 runs to 14 residues. The CDR3 is CASSYGAGNEKLFF. The CDR3 coding sequence is TGTGCCAGCAGTTATGGGGCGGGTAATGAAAAACTGTTTTTT.

The V call is TRBV7-3, the J call TRBJ2-1, with TRBD2 identical over 8 bases. V lost 0 bases and J lost 8; bases outside the gene matches: 9. The CDR3 is 16 residues long. Germline CDR1 is SGHTA and CDR2 is FQGTGA. The CDR3 sequence is CASSLTGTRGVDEQFF. CDR3 bases: TGTGCCAGCAGCTTAACGGGGACTAGGGGAGTCGATGAGCAGTTCTTC.

This chain links TRBV2 with TRBJ2-1, with 7 bases matching TRBD1. V lost 5 bases, J lost 5 bases, and 6 bases stayed unmatched. The CDR3 has 14 residues. The V gene's germline CDR1 is SNHLY and CDR2 FYNNEI. In nucleotides, the CDR3 is TGTGCCAGCAGTTCACAGGGGTCGGACAATGAGCAGTTCTTC. This sequence encodes CASSSQGSDNEQFF.

At least ten counts were recorded for this clone. The chain is built from TRBV18 and TRBJ2-7; 9 nucleotides match TRBD2. The V segment lost 8 bases and the J segment 0 bases; nucleotides outside the gene matches: 8. This CDR3 region has 15 residues. Germline V gene data show CDR1 as KGHSH and CDR2 as LQKENI. The CDR3 sequence is CASALAGTSSYEQYF. For the CDR3, the DNA is TGTGCCAGCGCGCTAGCGGGGACAAGCTCCTACGAGCAGTACTTC.

The J gene is TRBJ2-7, the V gene TRBV7-9; 10 bases are a match to TRBD1. The CDR3 is 16 residues long. The V segment lost 1 base and the J segment 2 bases; nucleotides outside the gene matches: 5. Germline V gives CDR1 SEHNR, CDR2 FQNEAQ (reference sequence). The CDR3: CASSLVGQGLTYEQYF. DNA of the CDR3: TGTGCCAGCAGCTTAGTGGGACAGGGGCTCACCTACGAGCAGTACTTC.

V and J are TRBV19 and TRBJ2-5; D might be TRBD1 or TRBD2, each matching 5 bases. Germline CDR1 reads LNHDA; CDR2 reads SQIVND (reference sequence). Trimming took off 3 bases at V and 0 bases at J, with 17 bases between the two ends. The CDR3 spans 17 residues. CDR3 bases: TGTGCCAGTAGTATTAGAGGGGTAGGATCGTACCAAGAGACCCAGTACTTC. It is translated as CASSIRGVGSYQETQYF.